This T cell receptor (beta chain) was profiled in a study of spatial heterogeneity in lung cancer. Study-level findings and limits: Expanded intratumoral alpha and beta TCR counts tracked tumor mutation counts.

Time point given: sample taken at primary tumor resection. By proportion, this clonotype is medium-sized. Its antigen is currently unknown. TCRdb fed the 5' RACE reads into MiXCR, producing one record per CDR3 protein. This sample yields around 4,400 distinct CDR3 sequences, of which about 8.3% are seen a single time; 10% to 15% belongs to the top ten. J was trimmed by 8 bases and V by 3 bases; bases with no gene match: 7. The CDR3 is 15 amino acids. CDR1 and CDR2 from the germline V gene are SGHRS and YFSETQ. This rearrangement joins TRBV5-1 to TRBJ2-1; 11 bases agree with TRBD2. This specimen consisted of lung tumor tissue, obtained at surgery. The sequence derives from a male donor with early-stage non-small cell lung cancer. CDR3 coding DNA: TGCGCCAGCAGCTCCCGTGGTAGCGGGAGGGATGAGCAGTTCTTC. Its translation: CASSSRGSGRDEQFF.